These T cell receptor beta chains were read from a single sample in a study of blood T cells in healthy people across ages. One entry per CDR3 protein, called by TCRdb with MiXCR from the 5' RACE reads. The profile shows about 1.1 million distinct CDR3 sequences, 35% to 45% of them singletons. Specimen: blood. All receptors derive from a man younger than 35 in good health. Both conserved end residues are part of each CDR3. The D gene is left open where the match is weak. The size field is filled for only some rows; it gives once, few, many or a size class.

size	V	J	D	DNA	CDR3
.	TRBV25-1	TRBJ1-2	.	TGTGCCAGCAGTTTCGGGGTCCTTGGCTACACCTTC	CASSFGVLGYTF
.	TRBV6-2/TRBV6-3	TRBJ1-2	.	TGTGCCAGCAGTTACACCTACCCCGACAGGCCTTTGGACTATGGCTACACCTTC	CASSYTYPDRPLDYGYTF
.	TRBV20-1	TRBJ2-4	TRBD1	TGCAGTGCTAGAGAGGGACAGGGGGCCAAAAACATTCAGTACTTC	CSAREGQGAKNIQYF
once	TRBV5-1	TRBJ1-1	.	TGCGCCAGCAGCACACAGGGTGCGGCCGCTGAAGCTTTCTTT	CASSTQGAAAEAFF
.	TRBV24-1	TRBJ1-5	.	TGTGCCACCAGTGACCAACTTATACCTAATCAGCCCCAGCATTTT	CATSDQLIPNQPQHF
.	TRBV20-1	TRBJ1-2	.	TGCAGTGCGAGGTCTGGAAATGGCTACACCTTC	CSARSGNGYTF
many	TRBV28	TRBJ1-5	.	TGTGCCAGCACGGGGTTCGGTCAGCCCCAGCATTTT	CASTGFGQPQHF
.	TRBV9	TRBJ2-1	TRBD2	TGTGCCAGCAGCCAACTAGCGGGGGGTAGCTCCTACAATGAGCAGTTCTTC	CASSQLAGGSSYNEQFF
many	TRBV7-7	TRBJ2-1	.	TGTGCCAGCAGCCTTTCGGACAGCCTATACAATGAGCAGTTCTTC	CASSLSDSLYNEQFF
.	TRBV6-1	TRBJ2-2	TRBD2	TGTGCCAGCACTCTCACTAGCGGGGAGGCCGGGGAGCTGTTTTTT	CASTLTSGEAGELFF
few	TRBV20-1	TRBJ1-2	TRBD1	TGCAGTGCTAGAGATGGGCAGGGGGCTCGGGGGATCTATGGCTACACCTTC	CSARDGQGARGIYGYTF
few	TRBV12-3/TRBV12-4	TRBJ1-6	.	TGTGCCAGCAGCGAGTCCTCCAATGCACCCCTCCACTTT	CASSESSNAPLHF
few	TRBV5-1	TRBJ2-3	.	TGCGCCAGCAGCTTCCGGGACCGGGACGCAGATACGCAGTATTTT	CASSFRDRDADTQYF
.	TRBV11-2	TRBJ1-2	TRBD1	TGTGTCAGCAGCCCCGGGACAGGGCCATATGGCTACACCTTC	CVSSPGTGPYGYTF
few	TRBV9	TRBJ2-3	.	TGTGCCAGCAGCTCCGAGGGGGACGGGGGTTACACAGATACGCAGTATTTT	CASSSEGDGGYTDTQYF
few	TRBV5-5	TRBJ1-2	.	TGTGCCAGCAGCTTCTGGGAAAGGGACTATGGCTACACCTTC	CASSFWERDYGYTF
.	TRBV12-3/TRBV12-4	TRBJ1-6	.	TGTGCCAGCAGTTTATCGGGCCAGGGGCGTGTTTCACCCCTCCACTTT	CASSLSGQGRVSPLHF
.	TRBV6-5	TRBJ1-2	TRBD1	TGTGCCAGCAGTTACGCGATGCGACAGGGTGGCTACACCTTC	CASSYAMRQGGYTF
.	TRBV2	TRBJ2-3	.	TGTGCCAGCACCCTTACCCAAGGGCGTTCGGATACGCAGTATTTT	CASTLTQGRSDTQYF
.	TRBV4-2	TRBJ1-1	TRBD1	TGTGCCAGCAGCCAAGACCGGGACAGGGCGTCCACTGAAGCTTTCTTT	CASSQDRDRASTEAFF
few	TRBV28	TRBJ2-4	.	TGTGCCAGCAGTTTGCCCAGGCTAGCCAAAAACATTCAGTACTTC	CASSLPRLAKNIQYF
.	TRBV20-1	TRBJ2-1	TRBD2	TGCAGTGCTCAAAGCGGGGGTTACAATGAGCGGTTCTTC	CSAQSGGYNERFF
few	TRBV3-1	TRBJ1-2	TRBD1	TGTGCCAGCAGCCACCTGGACAGGGAATACGATGGCTACACCTTC	CASSHLDREYDGYTF
few	TRBV7-6	TRBJ1-1	.	TGTGCCAGCAGCTCCGCACTGGACGCTTTCTTT	CASSSALDAFF
.	TRBV7-2	TRBJ1-1	.	TGTGCCAGCAGCCCCAAAGGTCGTCCAAACACTGAAGCTTTCTTT	CASSPKGRPNTEAFF
.	TRBV21-1	TRBJ1-1	.	TGTGCCAGCAGCCTCCCATGGGGACAGGGGGACACTGAAGCTTTCTTT	CASSLPWGQGDTEAFF
few	TRBV7-2	TRBJ1-3	.	TGTGCCAGCAGCCCCCTACTAACATCTGGAAACACCATATATTTT	CASSPLLTSGNTIYF
.	TRBV20-1	TRBJ1-4	.	TGCAGTGCTCCAAACGGCAGGGGTTCTCGGGAAAAACTGTTTTTT	CSAPNGRGSREKLFF
.	TRBV10-3	TRBJ1-1	.	TGTGCCATCAGTGAATCCGGGACGGGCCCCACTGAAGCTTTCTTT	CAISESGTGPTEAFF
few	TRBV13	TRBJ2-7	.	TGTGCCAGCAGCTTAGGAGGCGCAGGGATTTCCTACGAGCAGTACTTC	CASSLGGAGISYEQYF